The 25 T cell receptor beta chains below all came from one sample that was sequenced in a study of PD-1 blockade in classical Hodgkin lymphoma. Repertoires were generated with immunoSEQ multiplex PCR, while TCRdb's copy carries only in-frame clones and drops some. This sample has tens of thousands of clones, with over 70% found just once. Relapses following autologous stem cell transplantation were seen in all patients, with brentuximab vedotin exposure varying. The sample here was peripheral blood mononuclear cells (PBMCs), taken before the second cycle of nivolumab. These receptors originate from a human donor with classical Hodgkin lymphoma.

The chain uses TRBV2 and TRBJ2-1, with 7 bases aligning to TRBD1. The V and J ends lost 4 bases and 7 bases, in that order; junction bases with no gene match: 13. This CDR3 comprises 16 residues. Germline values: CDR1 SNHLY, CDR2 FYNNEI. The CDR3, as DNA: TGTGCCAGCAGTGGTTCGGTGTCGGACAGGAGGAATGAGCAGTTCTTC. Encoded protein: CASSGSVSDRRNEQFF.

The rearrangement joins TRBV7-2 to TRBJ2-3; TRBD2 agrees at 9 bases. Looked up from germline, CDR1 is SGHTA and CDR2 is FQGNSA. The CDR3 has 16 residues. Trimming cost V 1 base and J 4 bases; bases outside gene matches: 6. The CDR3 is CASSLVGGGAPDTQYF. The CDR3 DNA is TGTGCCAGCAGCTTAGTCGGCGGGGGGGCCCCAGATACGCAGTATTTT. Combining the CDR3 with reference TRBV7-2 and TRBJ2-3 gives the whole variable domain GAGVSQSPSNKVTEKGKDVELRCDPISGHTALYWYRQSLGQGLEFLIYFQGNSAPDKSGLPSDRFSAERTGGSVSTLTIQRTQQEDSAVYLCASSLVGGGAPDTQYFGPGTRLTVL.

The CDR3, as DNA: TGTGCCAGCAGTGTCGGACAGGGGGGATACAATGAGCAGTTCTTC. This translates into CASSVGQGGYNEQFF. V and J are TRBV2 and TRBJ2-1; 10 nucleotides match TRBD1. The CDR3 is made up of 15 amino acids. Germline assignment: CDR1 SNHLY and CDR2 FYNNEI. V lost 4 bases, J lost 4 bases, and 4 bases stayed unmatched.

This chain links TRBV2 with TRBJ1-4; the D is unclear. Per germline, CDR1 SNHLY and CDR2 FYNNEI. The CDR3 totals 14 residues. V lost 8 bases, J lost 0 bases, and 10 bases lay in between. CDR3 DNA: TGTGCCAGCGGACGAGACGCAACTAATGAAAAACTGTTTTTT. Translation: CASGRDATNEKLFF. Supplemented by reference TRBV2 and TRBJ1-4, the full variable domain reads EPEVTQTPSHQVTQMGQEVILRCVPISNHLYFYWYRQILGQKVEFLVSFYNNEISEKSEIFDDQFSVERPDGSNFTLKIRSTKLEDSAMYFCASGRDATNEKLFFGSGTQLSVL.

J is TRBJ2-1 and V is TRBV19; D perhaps matches TRBD2 (6 bases). The V gene's germline CDR1 is LNHDA and CDR2 SQIVND (reference sequence). Trimming shortened V by 2 bases and J by 0 bases, and 11 bases separated the two germline ends. The CDR3 consists of 16 residues. CDR3 protein: CASSIRGSYSYNEQFF. CDR3 nucleotide sequence: TGTGCCAGTAGTATACGGGGGAGTTACTCCTACAATGAGCAGTTCTTC.

The chain couples TRBV5-8 to TRBJ1-5; the D is unclear. The CDR3 consists of 16 residues. V was shortened by 0 bases and J by 3 bases, with 13 bases between the two germline ends. Germline V gene lookup returns CDR1 SGHTS and CDR2 YDEGEE. CDR3 DNA: TGTGCCAGCAGCTTGGGGCAGCTTATCCCCAATCAGCCCCAGCATTTT. Its protein product is CASSLGQLIPNQPQHF.

The chain carries TRBV30 and TRBJ2-5; TRBD1 or TRBD2 may be the D gene (5 bases each). This CDR3 comprises 15 residues. V was cut by 2 bases and J by 3 bases, with 16 bases left in between. Germline values: CDR1 GTSNPN, CDR2 SVGIG (reference sequence). CDR3 sequence: CAWSSRGRVKETQYF. CDR3 nucleotides: TGTGCCTGGAGTTCGAGGGGACGAGTGAAAGAGACCCAGTACTTC.

The V gene is TRBV10-1, the J gene TRBJ1-5; D might be TRBD1 (5 bases). CDR1 is WNHNN, CDR2 SYGVQD, per germline (reference sequence). V was pared by 6 bases and J by 3 bases, with 9 bases between. This CDR3 contains 13 residues. CDR3 protein: CASSDSPNQPQHF. The DNA for the CDR3 is TGCGCCAGCAGCGACAGCCCCAATCAGCCCCAGCATTTT.

This chain uses TRBV6-1 with TRBJ1-2; tentative D call: TRBD1 (5 bases). Germline V gene lookup returns CDR1 MNHNS and CDR2 SASEGT. The CDR3 has 13 amino acids. V was cut by 3 bases and J by 5 bases, with 10 bases left in between. CDR3 loop: CASSDRDRYGYTF. The CDR3 DNA follows: TGTGCCAGCAGTGACAGGGATCGGTATGGCTACACCTTC.

CDR3: CASSEPYPSDTQYF. The DNA for the CDR3 is TGTGCCAGCAGTGAACCCTACCCATCAGATACGCAGTATTTT. This rearrangement joins TRBV6-1 to TRBJ2-3; D unclear. V lost 2 bases, J lost 4 bases, and 10 bases lay in between. Germline-derived CDR1 and CDR2 are MNHNS and SASEGT. The CDR3 covers 14 residues.

A remark on this clone: Other DNA sequences from this sample encode an identical CDR3 as well. The genes are TRBV2 and TRBJ2-3, with D perhaps assigned TRBD1 or TRBD2 (5 bases each). The CDR3 extends over 14 amino acids. Trimming shortened V by 5 bases and J by 1 base, and 10 bases separated the two germline ends. CDR1 and CDR2 (germline): SNHLY, FYNNEI. The DNA of the CDR3 is TGTGCCAGCAGTCCGGGACGGGGCACAGATACGCAGTATTTT. This sequence encodes CASSPGRGTDTQYF.

This chain joins TRBV11-2 and TRBJ1-1; TRBD1 agrees at 7 bases. The V segment lost 1 base and the J segment 5 bases; nucleotides outside the gene matches: 7. This CDR3 has 15 amino acids. CDR1 is SGHAT and CDR2 is FQNNGV in the germline V gene. CDR3 sequence: CASSLAGGRGTEAFF. In nucleotides, the CDR3 is TGTGCCAGCAGCTTAGCAGGGGGGCGAGGGACTGAAGCTTTCTTT. Full variable domain (missing parts from reference TRBV11-2 and TRBJ1-1): EAGVAQSPRYKIIEKRQSVAFWCNPISGHATLYWYQQILGQGPKLLIQFQNNGVVDDSQLPKDRFSAERLKGVDSTLKIQPAKLEDSAVYLCASSLAGGRGTEAFFGQGTRLTVV.

V usage is TRBV2 and J usage is TRBJ2-7; TRBD1 aligns across 9 bases. The CDR3 sequence is 15 residues long. Looked up from germline, CDR1 is SNHLY and CDR2 is FYNNEI. Losses at the gene ends were 4 bases for V and 5 bases for J; bases not matched to a gene: 9. DNA of the CDR3: TGTGCCAGCAGTGCAGCGGGGACAGGGTACCACGAGCAGTACTTC. It specifies CASSAAGTGYHEQYF.

This clone was seen a handful of times. The chain links TRBV27 to TRBJ1-1; D possibly corresponds to TRBD1 (6 bases). CDR1 and CDR2 from the germline V gene are MNHEY and SMNVEV (reference sequence). This CDR3 has 17 residues. Trimming took 0 bases from V and 4 from J, leaving 18 bases between them. CDR3 sequence: CASSLSATIRGGTEAFF. In DNA, the CDR3 is TGTGCCAGCAGTTTATCAGCAACAATCAGGGGCGGCACTGAAGCTTTCTTT.

The rearrangement uses TRBV5-4 and TRBJ2-1; 8 nucleotides match TRBD2. The CDR3 length is 16 residues. The junction had 7 bases not matched to a gene; V was cut back by 1 base and J by 4 bases. Per the germline V gene, CDR1 is SGHNT and CDR2 is YYREEE (reference sequence). The CDR3: CASSLPLADVYNEQFF. CDR3 DNA: TGTGCCAGCAGCTTGCCACTAGCGGATGTTTACAATGAGCAGTTCTTC.

The table lists this clone with a count of one. One end of the junction fails to match germline, which may point to a read error. J is TRBJ2-7 and V is TRBV6-5; 8 positions agree with TRBD1. Germline CDR1 is MNHEY and CDR2 is SVGAGI. The CDR3 has 14 residues. DNA of the CDR3: TGTGCCAGCAAGGTAGGGACAGGAGGTTACGAGCAGCACTTC. Its protein product is CASKVGTGGYEQHF.

This clone was recorded only once. This chain links TRBV6-5 with TRBJ1-3; tentative D call: TRBD1 (6 bases). The V gene's germline CDR1 is MNHEY and CDR2 SVGAGI. V dropped 4 bases and J dropped 0 bases, with 10 bases sitting between them. This CDR3 region has 15 residues. CDR3 sequence (DNA): TGTGCCAGCAGTTCACAGGGAAACTCTGGAAACACCATATATTTT. Translating it yields CASSSQGNSGNTIYF.

The V and J genes are TRBV7-8 and TRBJ2-6, with a possible D match to TRBD1 (5 bases). This CDR3 is built from 19 residues. Germline V gene lookup returns CDR1 SGHVS and CDR2 FQNEAQ. V dropped 4 bases and J dropped 1 base, with 20 bases sitting between them. The CDR3 region has the DNA TGTGCCAGCAGCTCCACCCCTGACCAGGGTTATTCTGGGGCCAACGTCCTGACTTTC. This sequence encodes CASSSTPDQGYSGANVLTF.

In this sample, this clone turned up a few times. The chain has TRBV9 and TRBJ2-2; D remains unclear. The V gene's germline CDR1 is SGDLS and CDR2 YYNGEE. The CDR3 runs 13 residues. The V and J ends lost 4 bases and 4 bases respectively, with 8 bases between them. The CDR3 nucleotides read TGTGCCAGCAGCCCAGTTGTCACCGGGGAGCTGTTTTTT. It specifies CASSPVVTGELFF.

The J gene is TRBJ1-1, the V gene TRBV6-5; D not certain. This CDR3 contains 14 residues. Germline V lookup: CDR1 MNHEY, CDR2 SVGAGI. V dropped 6 bases and J dropped 1 base, with 12 bases sitting between them. Written as DNA, the CDR3 is TGTGCCAGCAGACCCAACTCGGGGAACACTGAAGCTTTCTTT. Translating it yields CASRPNSGNTEAFF.

The chain links TRBV5-6 to TRBJ2-3, with a weak D call TRBD1 (5 bases). The CDR3 loop spans 17 amino acids. Germline CDR1 is SGHDT and CDR2 is YYEEEE. Trimming cost V 0 bases and J 4 bases, with 18 bases left between them. CDR3 bases: TGTGCCAGCAGCTTGGTGGGTTTTGGACAAATCGCAGATACGCAGTATTTT. Its protein is CASSLVGFGQIADTQYF.

The J gene is TRBJ2-3, the V gene TRBV27; 7 nucleotides agree with TRBD1. Germline trimming cut 0 bases from V and 3 bases from J; bases unmatched to any gene: 9. CDR3 length: 17 amino acids. Looked up from germline, CDR1 is MNHEY and CDR2 is SMNVEV (reference sequence). The CDR3 region has the DNA TGTGCCAGCAGTTTATCATCCGGGACAGCGCCGACAGATACGCAGTATTTT. It translates to CASSLSSGTAPTDTQYF.

The chain recombines TRBV18 with TRBJ2-5; 10 bases line up with TRBD2. The J segment lost 3 bases and the V segment lost 3 bases, leaving 25 bases of the junction unmatched. CDR1 and CDR2 (germline): KGHSH, LQKENI. This CDR3 is 22 amino acids long. CDR3 in amino acids: CASSPMIGAQRSSGGPKETQYF. As DNA, the CDR3 is TGTGCCAGCTCACCTATGATAGGTGCACAGCGGAGTAGCGGGGGGCCTAAAGAGACCCAGTACTTC.

The CDR3 nucleotides are TGTGCCAGCAGCTTATGGACAACTCATGGCTACACCTTC. Its translation: CASSLWTTHGYTF. The rearrangement joins TRBV5-6 to TRBJ1-2, with TRBD1 as a possible D gene (5 bases). This CDR3 is 13 amino acids long. CDR1 SGHDT and CDR2 YYEEEE come from the germline V gene. V dropped 2 bases and J dropped 6 bases, with 11 bases sitting between them.

The V gene is TRBV18, the J gene TRBJ2-7, with D possibly TRBD1 on 6 matching bases. The CDR3 spans 13 residues. Germline V lookup: CDR1 KGHSH, CDR2 LQKENI. Trimming took 4 bases from V and 4 from J, leaving 11 bases between them. CDR3 region: CASSLTGSYEQYF. CDR3 bases: TGTGCCAGCTCACTGACAGGATCGTACGAGCAGTACTTC.